The 6 T cell receptor beta chains below come from one sample, sequenced in a study of shared clonotypes between healthy human individuals. The data were produced by immunoSEQ multiplex PCR, yet TCRdb's version contains in-frame clones alone and is incomplete. The table lists about 710,000 clones, 55% to 75% of them singletons. Sample: memory CD4+ T cells sorted from blood. As to subset: CD45RA-negative fraction. These receptors were collected from a woman aged 25 to 39 in good health.

This clone has ten or more counts. The chain recombines TRBV6-1 with TRBJ2-1; D gene unclear. Trimming took 7 bases from V and 0 from J, leaving 10 bases between them. Germline CDR1 is MNHNS and CDR2 is SASEGT. The CDR3 is 14 amino acids. CDR3 protein: CASNRGSSYNEQFF. The DNA for the CDR3 is TGTGCCAGCAACAGAGGCAGCTCCTACAATGAGCAGTTCTTC.

On this clone: The germline gene is not matched at one end of the junction; a read error may be the cause. The chain carries TRBV30 and TRBJ1-2; D is undetermined. The CDR3 totals 12 residues. The germline V gene has CDR1 GTSNPN and CDR2 SVGIG (reference sequence). DNA of the CDR3: TGTGCCTGGAGTGTAAGCCAACGACGTCCATACTTC. Translating it yields CAWSVSQRRPYF.

The V and J genes are TRBV7-2 and TRBJ1-4; no reliable D call. V lost 2 bases to trimming and J lost 3 bases, with 10 bases between them. CDR1 SGHTA and CDR2 FQGNSA come from the germline V gene. This CDR3 comprises 15 residues. This chain's CDR3 is CASSLIRASNEKLFF. The DNA for the CDR3 is TGTGCCAGCAGCTTAATCCGGGCCTCTAATGAAAAACTGTTTTTT.

The V call is TRBV18, the J call TRBJ2-1; weak D call: TRBD1 (6 bases). Trimming removed 0 bases from V and 8 bases from J, with 29 bases in between. Per the germline V gene, CDR1 is KGHSH and CDR2 is LQKENI. This CDR3 is 20 amino acids long. The CDR3 region has the DNA TGTGCCAGCTCACCACCGCGTGGACGGGACATTCTTGGGGGTCCCCATGAGCAGTTCTTC. This gives the protein CASSPPRGRDILGGPHEQFF.

The V call is TRBV6-6, the J call TRBJ1-3; a possible D gene is TRBD1 (5 bases). The CDR3 is made up of 16 amino acids. Germline V gives CDR1 MNHNY, CDR2 SVGAGI (reference sequence). V dropped 6 bases and J dropped 0 bases, with 15 bases sitting between them. The CDR3 protein is CASSPAGSRSGNTIYF. The CDR3 region has the DNA TGTGCCAGCAGCCCCGCAGGGAGCCGCTCTGGAAACACCATATATTTT.

The genes are TRBV29-1 and TRBJ2-5, with 7 bases lining up with TRBD1. The last part of the DNA fits TRBJ2-7 better; the J call may be wrong. Per the germline V gene, CDR1 is SQVTM and CDR2 is ANQGSEA. CDR3 length equals 13 residues. In DNA form, the CDR3 reads TGCAGCGTTTCCGCCGGGACAGAATACGAGCAGTACTTC. Residues: CSVSAGTEYEQYF.